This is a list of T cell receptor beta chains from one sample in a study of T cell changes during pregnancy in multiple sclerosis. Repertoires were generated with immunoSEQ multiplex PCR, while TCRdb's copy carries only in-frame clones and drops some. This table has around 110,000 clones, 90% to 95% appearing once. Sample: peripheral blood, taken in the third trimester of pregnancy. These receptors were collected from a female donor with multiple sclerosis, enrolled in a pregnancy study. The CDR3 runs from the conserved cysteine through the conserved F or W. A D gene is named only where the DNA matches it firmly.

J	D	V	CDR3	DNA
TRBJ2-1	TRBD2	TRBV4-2	CASSRPESGRARYEQFF	TGTGCCAGCAGCCGCCCGGAGAGCGGGAGGGCCCGCTATGAGCAGTTCTTC
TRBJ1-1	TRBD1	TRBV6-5	CASSYLDRVRGTEAFF	TGTGCCAGCAGTTATTTGGACAGGGTGCGAGGCACTGAAGCTTTCTTT
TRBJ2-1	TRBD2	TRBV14	CASSHLFSGGSEQFF	TGTGCCAGCAGCCATCTCTTTAGCGGGGGGTCTGAGCAGTTCTTC
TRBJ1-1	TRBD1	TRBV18	CASSPLRDRGNTEAFF	TGTGCCAGCTCACCCCTCCGGGACAGAGGGAACACTGAAGCTTTCTTT
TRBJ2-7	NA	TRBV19	CASSIKPGVAYEQYF	TGTGCCAGTAGTATCAAACCAGGGGTTGCCTACGAGCAGTACTTC
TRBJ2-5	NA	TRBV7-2	CASSAPRAPPETQYF	TGTGCCAGCAGTGCCCCGAGGGCCCCCCCAGAGACCCAGTACTTC
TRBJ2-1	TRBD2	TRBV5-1	CASSPEGGRVYNEQFF	TGCGCCAGCAGCCCGGAAGGCGGGAGAGTATATAATGAGCAGTTCTTC
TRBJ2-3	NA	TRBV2	CASKDSHTDTQYF	TGTGCCAGCAAGGACAGCCATACAGATACGCAGTATTTT
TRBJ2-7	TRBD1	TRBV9	CASSPRTGGSYEQYF	TGTGCCAGCAGCCCTAGGACAGGGGGATCCTACGAGCAGTACTTC
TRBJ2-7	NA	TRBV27	CASSLSPRTVTYEQYF	TGTGCCAGCAGTTTATCCCCCCGGACAGTTACCTACGAGCAGTACTTC
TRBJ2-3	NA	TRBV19	CASSQYGTDTQYF	TGTGCCAGTAGCCAGTACGGCACAGATACGCAGTATTTT
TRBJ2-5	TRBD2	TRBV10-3	CAISESGGQETQYF	TGTGCCATCAGTGAATCGGGGGGTCAAGAGACCCAGTACTTC
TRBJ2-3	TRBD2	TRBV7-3	CASSLIFRRESTDTQYF	TGTGCCAGCAGCTTAATTTTTAGGCGGGAGAGCACAGATACGCAGTATTTT
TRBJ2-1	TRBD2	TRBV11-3	CASSLEEGVAGGGEQFF	TGTGCCAGCAGCTTAGAGGAGGGCGTAGCGGGGGGAGGTGAGCAGTTCTTC
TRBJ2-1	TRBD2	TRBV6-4	CASSLGGGKEQFF	TGTGCCAGCAGTCTCGGGGGAGGGAAAGAGCAGTTCTTC